The TCR beta chain under discussion was sequenced for a study of cytomegalovirus exposure and HLA in healthy donors (dated by TCRdb to the late 2010s). General notes on the study: An earlier analysis of approximately 550 of the donors reported about 290 Gb of sequence data and more than 90 million unique TCR beta sequences from about 200 million T cells. An early release covering more than 500 HLA-typed donors comprised around 300 gigabases of sequencing data and approximately 80 million unique TCR sequences. Of the 350 to 450 genotyped donors, 81% fell in the genetic ancestry cluster associated with self-reported Caucasian donors. The study aimed to test whether cataloging public T cell receptors could reveal signatures of past pathogen exposure. The study used immunosequencing to profile the T cell repertoires of about 670 subjects and linked those repertoires to cytomegalovirus serostatus. In addition to the first cohort of 500 to 850 subjects, a separate validation cohort of 120 different subjects was used. High-throughput TCR immunosequencing, statistical association of individual TCRs with disease status, and machine learning were combined to predict cytomegalovirus infection status. A later analysis re-analyzed previously published TCR beta repertoires from 666 donors and added high-resolution HLA genotyping to study TCR occurrence patterns. The later analysis used no new phenotypic data to find candidate immune exposures, relying instead on TCR beta sequences and their occurrence across donors. An earlier analysis of 587 of the donors used high-throughput TCR beta sequencing to judge whether each TCR beta V gene segment behaved as functional or pseudogenic. Donor age, sex, ethnicity and CMV serostatus were collected together with the repertoire data. In a later genetic analysis, genome-wide SNP genotypes for about three fifths of the roughly 670 donors were used, and that subset was treated as a discovery cohort. Every discovery cohort repertoire had been produced on one sequencing platform. HLA typing covered class I and class II loci at four-digit resolution. The number of donors typed differed by locus, with about 620-630 for A, B, C, DRB1 and DQB1, more than 500 for DQA1, about 610 for DPA1, and 472 for DPB1. About 5 DR-DQ haplotypes were handled as single units for association and clustering, since linkage in the cohort was strong. Among some 410 genotyped donors of the cohort, an average of roughly 230,000 unique TCR beta nucleotide sequences was sequenced per donor, of which roughly 18% were non-productive. The research as a whole found: According to a later analysis, most CMV-associated TCR beta chains appeared to be HLA-restricted, and the HLA associations seemed to be driven largely by CMV exposure. Sequencing depth was assumed to be roughly uniform across donors in the presence/absence analyses, though that assumption may not hold. In a later analysis, HLA-associated TCR beta chains were found to be more clonally expanded and to have lower generation probabilities than equally common non-associated chains. Most TCR sequences were seen in very few donors, while some public TCRs were found in many individuals. Because counts were too low, some 16 rarely observed V segments, including chromosome 9 orphons, were excluded from the earlier analysis of under 650 of the donors. A further reported finding was that TCR beta sequences accurately predicted the HLA-A and HLA-B alleles for most subjects in the first cohort. An association between a missense DCLRE1C variant and V-gene and J-gene trimming of TCR beta chains was found in a later genetic analysis and replicated in an independent cohort. A later analysis reported that several top co-occurrence clusters appeared linked to parvovirus B19, influenza, CMV and Epstein-Barr virus. When HLA alleles, especially DR and DQ, strongly co-occurred, attributing TCR associations to individual alleles was difficult. A total of about 180 TCR beta chains were listed by the study as associated with cytomegalovirus. In a later genetic analysis, fewer N-insertions in productive TCRs were reported among donors in an Asian-associated ancestry cluster than the approximately 710-donor mean. The authors suggested that the approach could potentially be extended to other disease states and immunological phenotypes. A later analysis found that TCR association rates varied across HLA loci, with DRB1 alleles showing the most associated TCRs and HLA-C alleles the fewest. Three of the identified cytomegalovirus-associated TCR beta chains were confirmed in vitro to be specific for cytomegalovirus antigens. This cohort had only TCR beta chains sequenced, and the lack of alpha or paired-chain data limited which features could be detected. The sequencing pipeline was judged likely to have produced a cluster of highly shared sequence variants as a technical artifact. Broadly in line with IMGT annotations, most TCR beta V segments showed up in productive rearrangements about 87% or about 30% of the time in an earlier analysis of about 500 of the donors. Correlated functional status among segregating V segments might reflect linkage disequilibrium, but an unknown experimental factor could not be ruled out. The only immune exposure information available for the cohort was CMV serostatus. At a false discovery rate of 0.05, a later analysis linked 15,000 to 20,000 TCR beta sequences to specific HLA alleles. Because some donors lacked HLA typing at each locus, the association tests relied only on the typed subset. Cytomegalovirus status was reported to be diagnosed by the classifier with high specificity and sensitivity in both the original and validation cohorts. The 87-base-pair reads could not distinguish some IMGT-functional V segments, including TRBV6-2 and TRBV6-3, so those segments were excluded.

As to this clone: Its antigen is currently not known. Base-call qualities are not available, and no considerably larger clone is one nucleotide away.

According to the germline V gene, CDR1 reads SGHVS and CDR2 reads FNYEAQ. Trimming at the junction amounts to 4 bases on V and 7 bases on J, and the germline ends lie 14 bases apart. From cysteine to phenylalanine, the CDR3 is 13 amino acids long. Kept here is only the CDR3 DNA, which spans 39 bases and is read in frame from base 1. The cohort was made up of 650 to 700 healthy bone marrow donors. Cohort members were all nominally healthy when sampled, although unrecorded immune exposures were likely present. The donor was CMV seronegative and was included in the group of under 450 seronegative cohort members. A peripheral blood sample was collected from each donor, and TCR beta sequencing was performed on peripheral blood mononuclear cells. The Qiagen DNeasy Blood Extraction Kit was used to extract genomic DNA from the blood cell samples. Receptor libraries were prepared by the immunoSEQ multiplex PCR assay. The multiplex PCR relied on a mix of 60 forward primers for TCR Vbeta segments and 13 reverse primers for TCR Jbeta segments. A multiplex PCR assay on genomic DNA amplified the CDR3 region of rearranged TCR beta genes. The Illumina HiSeq System was used to sequence the amplified TCR beta libraries as 87-base-pair reads. Concerning the study's data processing: Across the 670 or so repertoires, a later analysis counted tens of millions of unique TCR beta chains, some 11 million of which were shared by at least two donors. To remove PCR and sequencing errors, raw reads were error-corrected and collapsed into unique sequences using a nearest-neighbor algorithm that merged closely related sequences. Alignment of CDR3 sequences to IMGT reference sequences was used to assign V, D and J gene segments. For a sequence to be retained, a match of at least six nucleotides was required to both a V gene segment and a J gene segment. Rearrangements were called productive when the CDR3 lacked stop codons and stayed in frame with V and J; all others were non-productive. CDR3 was defined by IMGT convention, running from the second conserved V-encoded cysteine to the conserved J-encoded phenylalanine. The earlier analysis of 500 to 750 of the donors excluded any sequence lacking an unambiguous match to a single V gene segment. An earlier analysis of 587 of the donors called V segments functional above 56.7% productive rearrangements and segregating when the between-donor standard deviation exceeded 5%. A statistical classification framework was built to diagnose cytomegalovirus status from the catalog of TCR beta chain sequences. V and J gene assignment, in a later analysis, came from comparing TCR nucleotide sequences with IMGT/GENE-DB human TR gene sequences. Using the TCRdist pipeline, a later analysis assigned CDR3 sequences along with most-parsimonious VDJ recombination scenarios. In a later analysis, every TCR beta chain was defined by the combination of its CDR3 amino acid sequence and its V-gene family, and reads without a unique V-gene family were dropped. A later analysis removed roughly 590 highly shared, low-generation-probability nucleotide sequences to deal with suspected cross-contamination and a sequencing artifact. For each public chain, a later analysis derived a clonal expansion index from normalized ranks of inferred template counts within each repertoire. Generation probabilities in a later analysis came from a VDJ recombination model fitted to out-of-frame rearrangements, and those results were checked against IGoR. A later analysis scored TCR-TCR, TCR-HLA and TCR-CMV co-occurrence with hypergeometric tests, applying a repertoire-size bias correction to TCR pairs. A later analysis estimated false discovery rates by permuting HLA or CMV assignments 20 times. In a later analysis, co-occurring TCRs were grouped using DBSCAN, with TCRdist sequence similarity added in when clustering inside HLA-allele-positive subsets. Co-occurrence clustering excluded repertoires with fewer than 30,000 or more than 120,000 public chains, plus five with anomalous nucleotide sharing. TCRdb took over this immuneACCESS table, retaining in-frame rearrangements with V and J assigned. Such tables are incomplete; in checked studies, under half of the missing clones stem from an unresolved V gene, and the remainder is unexplained. V, J and clone size derive from that table, while D and trimming were established from the DNA sequence. The table for this sample lists approximately 76,000 clones; 70% to 80% of them were counted only once. The ten largest account for roughly 2.5% of the sample.

This sequence originates from a man aged 25-45 years in good health and CMV-seronegative. What was sequenced was PBMCs. The chain couples TRBV7-6 to TRBJ2-7, with the D gene not clear enough to name. The CDR3 has the sequence CASSSTYPGEQYF. Here is the DNA: TGTGCCAGCAGCTCCACCTATCCAGGAGAGCAGTACTTC.